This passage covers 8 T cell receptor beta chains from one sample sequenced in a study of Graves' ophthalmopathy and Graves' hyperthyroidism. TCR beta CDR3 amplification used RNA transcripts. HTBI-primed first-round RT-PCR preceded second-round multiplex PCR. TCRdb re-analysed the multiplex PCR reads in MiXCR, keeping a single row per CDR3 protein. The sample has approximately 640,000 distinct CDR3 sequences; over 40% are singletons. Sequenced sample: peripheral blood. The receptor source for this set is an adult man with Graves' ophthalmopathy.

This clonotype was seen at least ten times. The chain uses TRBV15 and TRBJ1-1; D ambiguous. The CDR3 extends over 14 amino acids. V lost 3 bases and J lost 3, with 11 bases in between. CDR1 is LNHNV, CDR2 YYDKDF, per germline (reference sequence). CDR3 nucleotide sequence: TGTGCCACCAGCAGGGTAGGGAGGGACACTGAAGCTTTCTTT. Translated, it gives CATSRVGRDTEAFF.

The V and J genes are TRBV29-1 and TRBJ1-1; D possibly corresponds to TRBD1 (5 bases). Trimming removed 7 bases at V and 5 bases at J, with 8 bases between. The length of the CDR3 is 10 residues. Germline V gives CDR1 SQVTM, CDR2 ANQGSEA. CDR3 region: CSAGFTEAFF. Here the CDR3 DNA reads TGCAGCGCAGGGTTTACTGAAGCTTTCTTT.

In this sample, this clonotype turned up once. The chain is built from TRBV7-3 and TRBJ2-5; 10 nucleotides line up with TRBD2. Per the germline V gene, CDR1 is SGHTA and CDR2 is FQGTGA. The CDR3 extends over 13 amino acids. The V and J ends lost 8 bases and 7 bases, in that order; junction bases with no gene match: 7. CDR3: CASGKVAGGTQYF. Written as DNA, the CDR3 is TGTGCCAGCGGCAAGGTAGCGGGAGGGACCCAGTACTTC.

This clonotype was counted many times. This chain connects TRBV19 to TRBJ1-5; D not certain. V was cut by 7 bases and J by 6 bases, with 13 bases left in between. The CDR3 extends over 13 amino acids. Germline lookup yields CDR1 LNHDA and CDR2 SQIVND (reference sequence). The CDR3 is CASTNTNFQPQHF. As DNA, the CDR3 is TGTGCCAGTACCAATACGAATTTTCAGCCCCAGCATTTT.

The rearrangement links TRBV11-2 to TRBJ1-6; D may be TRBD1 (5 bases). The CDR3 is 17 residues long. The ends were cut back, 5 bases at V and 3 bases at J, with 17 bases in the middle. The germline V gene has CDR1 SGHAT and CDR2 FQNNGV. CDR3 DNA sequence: TGTGCCAGCAGCGATAGTCAGGGCGGGGACTATAATTCACCCCTCCACTTT. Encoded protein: CASSDSQGGDYNSPLHF.

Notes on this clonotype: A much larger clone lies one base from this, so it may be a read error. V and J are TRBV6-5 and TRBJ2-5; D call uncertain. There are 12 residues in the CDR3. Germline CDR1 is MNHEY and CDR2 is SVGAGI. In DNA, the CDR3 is TGTGCCAGCAGTGAATGGGCAGAGACCCAGCACTTC. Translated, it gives CASSEWAETQHF.

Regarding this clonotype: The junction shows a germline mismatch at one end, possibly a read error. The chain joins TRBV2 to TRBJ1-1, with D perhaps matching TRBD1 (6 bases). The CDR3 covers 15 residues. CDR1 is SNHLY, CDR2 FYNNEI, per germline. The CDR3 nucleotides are TGTGCCGGCAGACCATGGACAGTTGGTTACGCTGAAGCTTTCTTT. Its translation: CAGRPWTVGYAEAFF.

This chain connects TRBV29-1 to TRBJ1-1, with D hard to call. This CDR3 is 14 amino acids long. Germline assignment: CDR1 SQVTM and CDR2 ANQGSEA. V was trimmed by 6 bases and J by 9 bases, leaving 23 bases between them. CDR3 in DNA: TGCAGCGTCGCCGGCAGTGCCTGGTTTACCCAAGCTTTCTTT. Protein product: CSVAGSAWFTQAFF.